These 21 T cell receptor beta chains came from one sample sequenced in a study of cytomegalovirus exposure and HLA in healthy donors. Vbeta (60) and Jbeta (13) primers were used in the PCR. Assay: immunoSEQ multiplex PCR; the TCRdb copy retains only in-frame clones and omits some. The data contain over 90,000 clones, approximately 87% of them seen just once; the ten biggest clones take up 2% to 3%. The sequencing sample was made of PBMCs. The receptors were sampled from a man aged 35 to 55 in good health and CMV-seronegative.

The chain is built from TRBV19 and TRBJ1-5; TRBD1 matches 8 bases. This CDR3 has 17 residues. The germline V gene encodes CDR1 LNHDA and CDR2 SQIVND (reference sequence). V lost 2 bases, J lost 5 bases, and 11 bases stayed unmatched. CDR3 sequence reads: CASSIIQGAPIDQPQHF. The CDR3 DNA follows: TGTGCCAGTAGTATAATTCAGGGGGCCCCAATTGATCAGCCCCAGCATTTT.

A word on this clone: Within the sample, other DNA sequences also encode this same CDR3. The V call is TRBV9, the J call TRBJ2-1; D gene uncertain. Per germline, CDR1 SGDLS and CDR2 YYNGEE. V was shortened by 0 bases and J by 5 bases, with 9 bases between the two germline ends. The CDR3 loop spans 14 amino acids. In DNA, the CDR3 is TGTGCCAGCAGCGTAGGATCCGGTGACAATGAGCAGTTCTTC. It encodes CASSVGSGDNEQFF.

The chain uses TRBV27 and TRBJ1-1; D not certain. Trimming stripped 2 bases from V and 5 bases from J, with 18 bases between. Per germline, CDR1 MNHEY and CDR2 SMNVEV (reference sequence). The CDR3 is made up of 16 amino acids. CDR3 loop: CASSLGVGKLYTEAFF. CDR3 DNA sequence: TGTGCCAGCAGTTTAGGCGTCGGGAAACTCTATACTGAAGCTTTCTTT.

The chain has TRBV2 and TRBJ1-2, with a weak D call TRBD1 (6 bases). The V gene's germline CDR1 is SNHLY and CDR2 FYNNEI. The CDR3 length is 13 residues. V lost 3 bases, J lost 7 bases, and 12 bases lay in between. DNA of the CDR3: TGTGCCAGCAGTGAGGGGACAACACTTGGCTACACCTTC. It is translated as CASSEGTTLGYTF. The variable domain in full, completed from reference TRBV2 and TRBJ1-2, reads EPEVTQTPSHQVTQMGQEVILRCVPISNHLYFYWYRQILGQKVEFLVSFYNNEISEKSEIFDDQFSVERPDGSNFTLKIRSTKLEDSAMYFCASSEGTTLGYTFGSGTRLTVV.

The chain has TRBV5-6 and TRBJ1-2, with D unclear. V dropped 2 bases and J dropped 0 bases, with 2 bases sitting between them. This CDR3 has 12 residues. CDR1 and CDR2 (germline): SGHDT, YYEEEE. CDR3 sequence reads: CASSFTNYGYTF. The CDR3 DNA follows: TGTGCCAGCAGCTTCACTAACTATGGCTACACCTTC. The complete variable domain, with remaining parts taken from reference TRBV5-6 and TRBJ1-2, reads DAGVTQSPTHLIKTRGQQVTLRCSPKSGHDTVSWYQQALGQGPQFIFQYYEEEERQRGNFPDRFSGHQFPNYSSELNVNALLLGDSALYLCASSFTNYGYTFGSGTRLTVV.

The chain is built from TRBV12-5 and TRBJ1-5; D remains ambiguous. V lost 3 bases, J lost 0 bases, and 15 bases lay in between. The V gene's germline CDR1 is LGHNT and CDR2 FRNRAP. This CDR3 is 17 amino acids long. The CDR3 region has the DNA TGTGCTAGTGGTTTATGGTGGACTGATGATAGCAATCAGCCCCAGCATTTT. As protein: CASGLWWTDDSNQPQHF.

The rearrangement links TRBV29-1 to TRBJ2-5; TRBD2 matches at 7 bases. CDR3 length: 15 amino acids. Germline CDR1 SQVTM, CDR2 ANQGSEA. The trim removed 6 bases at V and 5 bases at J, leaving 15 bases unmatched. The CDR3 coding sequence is TGCAGCGTGGGAGAACCGGGACTACTACGGGAGACCCAGTACTTC. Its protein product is CSVGEPGLLRETQYF. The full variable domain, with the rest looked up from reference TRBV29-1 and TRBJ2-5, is SAVISQKPSRDICQRGTSLTIQCQVDSQVTMMFWYRQQPGQSLTLIATANQGSEATYESGFVIDKFPISRPNLTFSTLTVSNMSPEDSSIYLCSVGEPGLLRETQYFGPGTRLLVL.

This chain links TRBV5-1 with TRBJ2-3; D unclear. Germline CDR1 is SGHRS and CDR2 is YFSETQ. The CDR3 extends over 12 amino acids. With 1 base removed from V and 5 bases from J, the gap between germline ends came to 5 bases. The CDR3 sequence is CASSLYIDTQYF. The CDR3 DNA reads TGCGCCAGCAGCTTGTATATAGATACGCAGTATTTT.

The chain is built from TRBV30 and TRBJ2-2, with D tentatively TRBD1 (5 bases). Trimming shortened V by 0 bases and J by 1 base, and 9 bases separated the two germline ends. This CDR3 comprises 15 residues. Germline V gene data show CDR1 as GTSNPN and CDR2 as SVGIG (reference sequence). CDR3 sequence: CAWSVVQVNTGELFF. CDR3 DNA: TGTGCCTGGAGTGTCGTACAGGTGAACACCGGGGAGCTGTTTTTT.

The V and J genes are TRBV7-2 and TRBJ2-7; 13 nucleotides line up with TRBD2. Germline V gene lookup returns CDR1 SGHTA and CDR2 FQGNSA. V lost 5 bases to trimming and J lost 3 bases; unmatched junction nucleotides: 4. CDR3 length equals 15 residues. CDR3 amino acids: CASSLLAGGLYEQYF. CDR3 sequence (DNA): TGTGCCAGCAGCCTACTAGCGGGGGGGCTCTACGAGCAGTACTTC.

CDR3 sequence: CSVSRETQYF. The CDR3 DNA sequence: TGCAGCGTCTCCAGAGAGACCCAGTACTTC. The chain employs TRBV29-1 and TRBJ2-5; no clear D. This CDR3 region has 10 residues. V lost 6 bases and J lost 4, with 6 bases in between. In germline, CDR1 is SQVTM, CDR2 ANQGSEA.

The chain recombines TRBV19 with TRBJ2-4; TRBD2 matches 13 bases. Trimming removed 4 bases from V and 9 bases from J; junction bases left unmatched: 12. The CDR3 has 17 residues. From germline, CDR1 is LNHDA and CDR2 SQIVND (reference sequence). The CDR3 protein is CASSTGTSGIPVGIQYF. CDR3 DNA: TGTGCCAGTAGTACAGGGACTAGCGGGATTCCTGTTGGCATTCAGTACTTC.

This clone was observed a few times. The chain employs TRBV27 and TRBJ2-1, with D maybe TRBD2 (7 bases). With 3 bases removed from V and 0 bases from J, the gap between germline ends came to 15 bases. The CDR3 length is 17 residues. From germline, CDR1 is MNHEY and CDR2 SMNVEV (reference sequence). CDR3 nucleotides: TGTGCCAGCAGTTTTGGCGGGGGCACGAGCTCCTACAATGAGCAGTTCTTC. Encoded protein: CASSFGGGTSSYNEQFF.

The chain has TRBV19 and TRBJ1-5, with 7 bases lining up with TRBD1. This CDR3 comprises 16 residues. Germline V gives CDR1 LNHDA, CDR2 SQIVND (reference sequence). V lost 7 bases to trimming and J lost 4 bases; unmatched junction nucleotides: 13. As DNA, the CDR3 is TGTGCCAGTAAATTACATCAGGGGGGACTTAATCAGCCCCAGCATTTT. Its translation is CASKLHQGGLNQPQHF.

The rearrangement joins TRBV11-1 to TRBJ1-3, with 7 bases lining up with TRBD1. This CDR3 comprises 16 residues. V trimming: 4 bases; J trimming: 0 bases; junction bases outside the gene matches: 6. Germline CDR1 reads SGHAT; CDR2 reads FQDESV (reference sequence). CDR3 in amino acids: CASSSGTAFSGNTIYF. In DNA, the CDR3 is TGTGCCAGCAGCTCCGGGACAGCCTTCTCTGGAAACACCATATATTTT. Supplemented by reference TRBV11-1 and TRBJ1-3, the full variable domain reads EAEVAQSPRYKITEKSQAVAFWCDPISGHATLYWYRQILGQGPELLVQFQDESVVDDSQLPKDRFSAERLKGVDSTLKIQPAELGDSAMYLCASSSGTAFSGNTIYFGEGSWLTVV.

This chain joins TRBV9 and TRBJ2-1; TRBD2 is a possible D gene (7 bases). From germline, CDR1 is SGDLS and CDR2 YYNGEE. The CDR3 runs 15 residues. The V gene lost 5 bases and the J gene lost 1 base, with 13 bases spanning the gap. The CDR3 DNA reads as TGTGCCAGCAGTGCCGCGGGGGCTTCCTACAATGAGCAGTTCTTC. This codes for CASSAAGASYNEQFF. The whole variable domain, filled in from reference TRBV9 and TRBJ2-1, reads DSGVTQTPKHLITATGQRVTLRCSPRSGDLSVYWYQQSLDQGLQFLIQYYNGEERAKGNILERFSAQQFPDLHSELNLSSLELGDSALYFCASSAAGASYNEQFFGPGTRLTVL.

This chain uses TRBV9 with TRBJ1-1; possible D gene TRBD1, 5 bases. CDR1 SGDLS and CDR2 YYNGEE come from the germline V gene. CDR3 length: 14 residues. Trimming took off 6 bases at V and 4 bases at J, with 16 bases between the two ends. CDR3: CASNPGTGGTEAFF. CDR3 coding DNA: TGTGCCAGCAACCCCGGGACGGGGGGCACTGAAGCTTTCTTT.

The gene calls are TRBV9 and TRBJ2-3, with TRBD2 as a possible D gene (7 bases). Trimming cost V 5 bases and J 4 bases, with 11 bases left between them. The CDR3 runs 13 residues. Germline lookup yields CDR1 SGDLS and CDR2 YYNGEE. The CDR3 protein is CASSTGGPDTQYF. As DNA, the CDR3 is TGTGCCAGCAGTACCGGGGGGCCAGATACGCAGTATTTT.

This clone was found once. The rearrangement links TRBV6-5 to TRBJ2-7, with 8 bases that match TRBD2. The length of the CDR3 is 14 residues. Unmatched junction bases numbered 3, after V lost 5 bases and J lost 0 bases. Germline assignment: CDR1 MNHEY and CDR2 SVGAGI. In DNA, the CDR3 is TGTGCCAGCAGTCGGCGGGGGGCCTCCTACGAGCAGTACTTC. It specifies CASSRRGASYEQYF.

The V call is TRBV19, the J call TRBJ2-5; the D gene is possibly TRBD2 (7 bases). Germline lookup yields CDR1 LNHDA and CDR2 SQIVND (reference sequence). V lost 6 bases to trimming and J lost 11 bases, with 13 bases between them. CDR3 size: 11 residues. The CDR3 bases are TGTGCCAGTAGCGGGGGGCGAGAGCAGTACTTC. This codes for CASSGGREQYF.

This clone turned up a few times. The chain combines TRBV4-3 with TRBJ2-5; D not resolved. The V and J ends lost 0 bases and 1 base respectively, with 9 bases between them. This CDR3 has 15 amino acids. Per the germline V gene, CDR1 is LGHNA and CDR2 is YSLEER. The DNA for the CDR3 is TGCGCCAGCAGCCAAGAAGGCGGAGCCCAAGAGACCCAGTACTTC. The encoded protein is CASSQEGGAQETQYF.